This T cell receptor beta chain came from a study of read filtering for tumor transcriptome and immune sequencing. Study-level information: TCR-mapped reads were about 4.05 to 11 million with IR-seq versus about 85 to 1,300 with RNA-seq. The study's findings and limits: RNA-seq captured clonotypes less deeply and reliably than IR-seq.

This clonotype was counted at least ten times. Its antigen is not identified. The library was built from about 400 ng RNA with molecular barcoded adaptors for alpha/delta and beta/gamma chains. TCRdb itself ran the reads through MiXCR, one entry per CDR3 protein. The top ten clones hold approximately 16% of a sample with nearly 60,000 distinct CDR3 sequences, around an eighth of them seen once. The origin of this receptor is a donor aged 40 or over with multiple myeloma. Specimen: a population of CD138-negative cells sorted from bone marrow.

The CDR3 protein is CSVVGTGGLDTEAFF. CDR3 bases: TGCAGCGTCGTAGGGACAGGGGGTTTGGACACTGAAGCTTTCTTT. The rearrangement links TRBV29-1 to TRBJ1-1, with 11 bases identical to TRBD1. The ends lost 6 bases at V and 3 bases at J; junction bases unmatched: 9. The germline V gene encodes CDR1 SQVTM and CDR2 ANQGSEA. The CDR3 is made up of 15 amino acids.